Listed here are 4 T cell receptor beta chains from one sample, sequenced in a study of human T cells and chemical hapten exposure. Stated time point: patch test 1, 2 weeks after DPC sensitization. Documented treatment: therapeutic diphenylcyclopropenone sensitization with weekly scalp DPC. Via MiXCR, TCRdb re-called the RACE reads, giving one row per CDR3 protein. The sample includes 180,000 or so distinct CDR3 sequences, more than 14% of them seen just once. This specimen consisted of whole blood, obtained in connection with sensitization to the hapten diphenylcyclopropenone (DPC). The receptor set was obtained from a woman in her 30s with alopecia areata. Some clones in this sample may be carry-over from other donors' samples.

In its sample, this clonotype was seen a few times. The J gene is TRBJ1-1, the V gene TRBV25-1; tentative D call: TRBD1 (5 bases). CDR1 is MGHDK, CDR2 SYGVNS, per germline. With 3 bases removed from V and 4 bases from J, the gap between germline ends came to 12 bases. The CDR3 totals 14 residues. CDR3 protein: CASSEWGESTEAFF. DNA for the CDR3: TGTGCCAGCAGTGAGTGGGGGGAGTCCACTGAAGCTTTCTTT.

This clonotype has a single count. The chain combines TRBV7-3 with TRBJ2-1, with 7 nucleotides matching TRBD2. This CDR3 contains 15 residues. Germline V gives CDR1 SGHTA, CDR2 FQGTGA. J gave up 3 bases and V 5 bases, and 7 bases lay outside the gene matches. CDR3 amino acids: CASSPNPGGYNEQFF. In nucleotides, the CDR3 is TGTGCCAGCAGCCCAAACCCGGGGGGCTACAATGAGCAGTTCTTC.

The CDR3 here is CSASKAGSYEQYF. The CDR3 DNA sequence: TGCAGTGCTAGTAAGGCCGGCTCCTACGAGCAGTACTTC. V usage is TRBV20-1 and J usage is TRBJ2-7; D gene unclear. The CDR3 has 13 residues. V lost 3 bases and J 0 bases, leaving 9 bases between the germline ends. From germline, CDR1 is DFQATT and CDR2 SNEGSKA (reference sequence).

A word on this clonotype: A read error may account for a junction end that differs from germline. The rearrangement uses TRBV6-5 and TRBJ2-3; 9 nucleotides align to TRBD2. The germline gives CDR1 MNHEY, CDR2 SVGAGI. This CDR3 region has 14 residues. The CDR3 nucleotides read TGTGCCAGCAGTGACGGGACTAGCAGAGATACGCAGTATTTT. Amino acid sequence: CASSDGTSRDTQYF.